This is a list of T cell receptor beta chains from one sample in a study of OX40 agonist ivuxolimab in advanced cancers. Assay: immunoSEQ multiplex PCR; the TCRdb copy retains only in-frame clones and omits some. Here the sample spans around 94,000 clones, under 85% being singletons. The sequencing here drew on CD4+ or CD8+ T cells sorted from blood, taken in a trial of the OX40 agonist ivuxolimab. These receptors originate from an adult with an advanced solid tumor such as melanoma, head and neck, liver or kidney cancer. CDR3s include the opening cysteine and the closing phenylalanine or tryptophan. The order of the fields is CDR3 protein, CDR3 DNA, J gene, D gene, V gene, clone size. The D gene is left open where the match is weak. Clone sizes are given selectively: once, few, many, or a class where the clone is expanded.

CDR3aa: CASSLSIQGPQTQYF; CDR3nt: TGTGCCAGCAGCTTGTCGATACAGGGACCTCAGACCCAGTACTTC; j_gene: TRBJ2-5; d_gene: .; v_gene: TRBV7-2; abundance: once
CDR3aa: CASSSDRDRGNYGYTF; CDR3nt: TGTGCCAGCAGCTCAGACCGGGACAGGGGGAACTATGGCTACACCTTC; j_gene: TRBJ1-2; d_gene: TRBD1; v_gene: TRBV9; abundance: .
CDR3aa: CASSQRVAGYFYEQYF; CDR3nt: TGCGCCAGCAGCCAAAGAGTAGCGGGTTATTTCTACGAGCAGTACTTC; j_gene: TRBJ2-7; d_gene: TRBD2; v_gene: TRBV4-1; abundance: .
CDR3aa: CASSFSSYNEQFF; CDR3nt: TGTGCCAGCAGCTTCTCCTCCTACAATGAGCAGTTCTTC; j_gene: TRBJ2-1; d_gene: .; v_gene: TRBV27; abundance: .
CDR3aa: CASSETSGRWGQFF; CDR3nt: TGCGCCAGCAGCGAGACTAGCGGGAGATGGGGGCAGTTCTTC; j_gene: TRBJ2-1; d_gene: TRBD2; v_gene: TRBV4-1; abundance: .
CDR3aa: CASSLSWGGSYNEQFF; CDR3nt: TGTGCCAGCAGCTTAAGTTGGGGGGGCTCCTACAATGAGCAGTTCTTC; j_gene: TRBJ2-1; d_gene: TRBD2; v_gene: TRBV7-3; abundance: .
CDR3aa: CASRRGGGLVEAQWF; CDR3nt: TGTGCCAGCAGGCGGGGGGGAGGGCTAGTAGAAGCGCAGTGGTTC; j_gene: TRBJ2-7; d_gene: TRBD2; v_gene: TRBV6-6; abundance: few
CDR3aa: CASSNTKTLAKNIQYF; CDR3nt: TGTGCCAGCAGCAATACAAAGACCTTAGCCAAAAACATTCAGTACTTC; j_gene: TRBJ2-4; d_gene: .; v_gene: TRBV7-9; abundance: .
CDR3aa: CASSQSPIDRQRNYGYTF; CDR3nt: TGCGCCAGCAGTCAATCCCCTATTGACAGGCAAAGAAACTATGGCTACACCTTC; j_gene: TRBJ1-2; d_gene: .; v_gene: TRBV23-1; abundance: .
CDR3aa: CASSSPSGRAETQYF; CDR3nt: TGTGCCAGCAGCTCACCTAGCGGGAGAGCGGAGACCCAGTACTTC; j_gene: TRBJ2-5; d_gene: TRBD2; v_gene: TRBV5-4; abundance: .
CDR3aa: CASSSRGAASTDTQYF; CDR3nt: TGTGCCAGCAGCTCCCGGGGTGCCGCTAGCACAGATACGCAGTATTTT; j_gene: TRBJ2-3; d_gene: .; v_gene: TRBV11-2; abundance: .
CDR3aa: CASSRTGRKSYEQYF; CDR3nt: TGTGCCAGCAGTAGGACAGGGAGAAAATCCTACGAGCAGTACTTC; j_gene: TRBJ2-7; d_gene: TRBD1; v_gene: TRBV27; abundance: .
CDR3aa: CASTGYNEQFF; CDR3nt: TGTGCCAGCACAGGATACAATGAGCAGTTCTTC; j_gene: TRBJ2-1; d_gene: .; v_gene: TRBV6-6; abundance: .
CDR3aa: CASALAGEGDEQFF; CDR3nt: TGTGCCAGTGCCCTAGCGGGAGAAGGAGATGAGCAGTTCTTC; j_gene: TRBJ2-1; d_gene: TRBD2; v_gene: TRBV6-6; abundance: few
CDR3aa: CASSLGRGYGYTF; CDR3nt: TGTGCCAGCAGCTTAGGCAGGGGGTATGGCTACACCTTC; j_gene: TRBJ1-2; d_gene: TRBD1; v_gene: TRBV11-3; abundance: .
CDR3aa: CASSLGTAQETQYF; CDR3nt: TGTGCTAGCAGCCTCGGGACAGCTCAAGAGACCCAGTACTTC; j_gene: TRBJ2-5; d_gene: TRBD1; v_gene: TRBV7-7; abundance: .
CDR3aa: CASTRSMYGRTQYF; CDR3nt: TGTGCCAGCACCCGAAGTATGTACGGACGTACCCAGTACTTC; j_gene: TRBJ2-5; d_gene: .; v_gene: TRBV28; abundance: .
CDR3aa: CASSLPAGYSNTGELFF; CDR3nt: TGTGCCAGCAGCTTGCCAGCGGGATATTCGAACACCGGGGAGCTGTTTTTT; j_gene: TRBJ2-2; d_gene: TRBD2; v_gene: TRBV5-4; abundance: .
CDR3aa: CASSLDLNTGELFF; CDR3nt: TGTGCCAGCAGCTTAGATCTGAACACCGGGGAGCTGTTTTTT; j_gene: TRBJ2-2; d_gene: .; v_gene: TRBV7-8; abundance: .
CDR3aa: CASTGDFYNEQFF; CDR3nt: TGTGCCAGCACCGGGGACTTCTACAATGAGCAGTTCTTC; j_gene: TRBJ2-1; d_gene: .; v_gene: TRBV19; abundance: .
CDR3aa: CASNPGTANTEAFF; CDR3nt: TGTGCCAGTAACCCCGGGACAGCGAACACTGAAGCTTTCTTT; j_gene: TRBJ1-1; d_gene: TRBD1; v_gene: TRBV19; abundance: .
CDR3aa: CASSEAGLRDGDYGYTF; CDR3nt: TGTGCCAGCAGTGAAGCGGGACTCCGGGACGGGGACTATGGCTACACCTTC; j_gene: TRBJ1-2; d_gene: .; v_gene: TRBV6-1; abundance: .